These 9 T cell receptor beta chains originate from one sample sequenced in a study of PD-L1 blockade in urothelial cancer. This table comes from immunoSEQ multiplex PCR, and its TCRdb copy is limited to in-frame clones, with some not included. The table lists tens of thousands of clones, about 90% of them singletons, with around 5% in the top ten. The source was PBMCs, collected around atezolizumab (anti-PD-L1) treatment. The receptors derive from a woman in her 70s with urothelial cancer.

The chain joins TRBV4-1 to TRBJ2-1; TRBD1 matches 11 bases. There are 15 residues in the CDR3. In germline, CDR1 is MGHRA, CDR2 YSYEKL. Trimming at V came to 5 bases and at J to 9 bases, leaving 9 bases not matched to a gene. The CDR3: CASSRTGGRLGEQFF. The CDR3 DNA reads as TGCGCCAGCAGCAGGACAGGGGGCAGGCTAGGTGAGCAGTTCTTC.

The chain carries TRBV28 and TRBJ2-5, with TRBD2 matching over 8 bases. In germline, CDR1 is MDHEN, CDR2 SYDVKM. The J segment lost 0 bases and the V segment lost 6 bases, leaving 6 bases of the junction unmatched. This CDR3 comprises 15 residues. CDR3 nucleotide sequence: TGTGCCAGCAGCGGGGGGGGTCCCGACCAAGAGACCCAGTACTTC. This translates into CASSGGGPDQETQYF.

This rearrangement joins TRBV7-2 to TRBJ1-1; tentatively, D is TRBD1 (5 bases). V was pared by 5 bases and J by 7 bases, with 17 bases between. The germline gives CDR1 SGHTA, CDR2 FQGNSA. CDR3 length equals 14 residues. CDR3 sequence: CASSARQIQGEAFF. CDR3 DNA: TGTGCCAGCAGCGCACGCCAAATTCAGGGTGAAGCTTTCTTT.

The V and J genes are TRBV28 and TRBJ2-1; 13 nucleotides match TRBD2. The CDR3 is made up of 18 amino acids. Germline lookup yields CDR1 MDHEN and CDR2 SYDVKM. The V segment lost 8 bases and the J segment 3 bases; nucleotides outside the gene matches: 13. The CDR3, as DNA: TGTGCCAGCCTTGACGGACTAGCGGGAGTAGTGAACTACAATGAGCAGTTCTTC. It encodes CASLDGLAGVVNYNEQFF.

This chain uses TRBV10-2 with TRBJ1-3; TRBD1 aligns across 7 bases. Germline V CDR1 and CDR2: WSHSY, SAAADI. Unmatched junction bases numbered 8, after V lost 8 bases and J lost 4 bases. This CDR3 contains 14 residues. The CDR3 bases are TGCGCCAGCGGGGAACAGGGGCTAGGAAACACCATATATTTT. Encoded protein: CASGEQGLGNTIYF.

In DNA, the CDR3 is TGCGCCAGCAGCCAAGATTACAGGGGGCTGGGCACTGAAGCTTTCTTT. This gives the protein CASSQDYRGLGTEAFF. J is TRBJ1-1 and V is TRBV4-3; 9 positions match TRBD1. V shed 0 bases, J shed 4 bases, and the junction held 6 bases outside the gene matches. CDR1 and CDR2 from the germline V gene are LGHNA and YSLEER. This CDR3 has 16 amino acids.

The rearrangement uses TRBV9 and TRBJ1-5, with D unresolved. The CDR3 is made up of 13 amino acids. Per germline, CDR1 SGDLS and CDR2 YYNGEE. With 7 bases removed from V and 7 bases from J, the gap between germline ends came to 15 bases. DNA of the CDR3: TGTGCCAGCGCCAGTTCTCCCGGGCAGCCCCAGCATTTT. It specifies CASASSPGQPQHF.

The rearrangement links TRBV10-1 to TRBJ2-2; 7 bases agree with TRBD1. This CDR3 comprises 13 residues. Losses at the gene ends were 8 bases for V and 2 bases for J; bases not matched to a gene: 2. In germline, CDR1 is WNHNN, CDR2 SYGVQD (reference sequence). The DNA of the CDR3 is TGCGCCAGCGGGACAGATAACACCGGGGAGCTGTTTTTT. Amino acid sequence: CASGTDNTGELFF.

V gene TRBV29-1 combines with J gene TRBJ1-1, with 7 bases fitting TRBD1. The CDR3 loop spans 14 amino acids. V shed 4 bases and J 4 bases; nucleotides not matched to a gene: 9. The germline gives CDR1 SQVTM, CDR2 ANQGSEA. CDR3 coding DNA: TGCAGCGTTGTCAGGGGGGCGTTTGGCACTGAAGCTTTCTTT. Protein product: CSVVRGAFGTEAFF.